These T cell receptor beta chains were read from a single sample in a study of cytomegalovirus exposure and HLA in healthy donors. TCRdb keeps only in-frame clones here, not all; method: immunoSEQ multiplex PCR. The data hold roughly 130,000 clones, with 88% observed a single time. The sample consisted of PBMCs. Source of these receptors: a man aged 25 to 40 in good health and CMV-seronegative. CDR3s include the opening cysteine and the closing phenylalanine or tryptophan. A D gene is named only where the DNA matches it firmly. Where a row states a size, it is once, few, many or the class of an expanded clone; other rows omit it.

J,size,V,D,CDR3,DNA
TRBJ2-7,.,TRBV7-2,.,CASGVGGGTYEQYF,TGTGCCAGCGGGGTGGGAGGGGGGACCTACGAGCAGTACTTC
TRBJ2-5,.,TRBV19,TRBD1,CASSIRTGQQETQYF,TGTGCCAGTAGTATAAGGACAGGGCAACAGGAGACCCAGTACTTC
TRBJ2-3,.,TRBV2,.,CASTDRGGGTDTQYF,TGTGCCAGCACGGATCGTGGAGGAGGGACAGATACGCAGTATTTT
TRBJ2-7,.,TRBV6-1,TRBD2,CASSVPGSGSLAEQYF,TGTGCCAGCAGTGTCCCGGGTAGCGGGAGTCTGGCCGAGCAGTACTTC
TRBJ2-2,.,TRBV18,TRBD2,CASSPRLAGDSAGELFF,TGTGCCAGCTCACCACGACTAGCGGGAGATTCCGCCGGGGAGCTGTTTTTT
TRBJ2-1,.,TRBV10-3,TRBD2,CAISVSSGRARDEQFF,TGTGCCATCAGTGTGTCTAGCGGGAGGGCTCGGGATGAGCAGTTCTTC
TRBJ1-2,.,TRBV6-1,.,CASSEGAGLDFYGYTF,TGTGCCAGCAGTGAGGGGGCAGGTTTAGACTTTTATGGCTACACCTTC
TRBJ2-7,.,TRBV5-1,.,CASSLGQGGDEQYF,TGCGCCAGCAGCTTGGGGCAGGGTGGCGACGAGCAGTACTTC
TRBJ1-2,.,TRBV19,.,CASMEGRWSGYTF,TGTGCCAGTATGGAGGGGCGCTGGAGCGGCTACACCTTC
TRBJ2-7,.,TRBV7-9,.,CASQKGVEQYF,TGTGCCAGCCAGAAGGGGGTCGAGCAGTACTTC
TRBJ2-2,.,TRBV2,TRBD2,CASSLAGGPGELFF,TGTGCCAGCAGTTTAGCGGGAGGGCCCGGGGAGCTGTTTTTT
TRBJ2-5,.,TRBV6-1,TRBD2,CASSASLAGGGETQYF,TGTGCCAGCAGTGCCAGTCTAGCGGGAGGAGGTGAGACCCAGTACTTC
TRBJ2-7,.,TRBV5-6,.,CASSLYSRYSGEQYF,TGTGCCAGCAGCTTGTACAGCCGCTACTCTGGGGAGCAGTACTTC
TRBJ1-4,.,TRBV18,TRBD1,CASSWTGSVEKLFF,TGTGCCAGCTCATGGACAGGGAGTGTTGAAAAACTGTTTTTT
TRBJ1-1,.,TRBV7-3,.,CASSPVSERAGEAFF,TGTGCCAGCAGCCCCGTCTCTGAGCGGGCAGGGGAAGCTTTCTTT
TRBJ2-4,.,TRBV11-1,TRBD2,CASSLSVAGAKNIQYF,TGTGCCAGCAGCTTATCTGTAGCGGGGGCCAAAAACATTCAGTACTTC
TRBJ2-1,.,TRBV29-1,TRBD2,CSAGTSTGNEQFF,TGCAGCGCTGGGACTAGCACAGGCAATGAGCAGTTCTTC
TRBJ2-6,.,TRBV4-1,TRBD1,CASSRDRGSGANVLTF,TGCGCCAGCAGCCGAGACAGGGGCTCTGGGGCCAACGTCCTGACTTTC
TRBJ1-1,few,TRBV5-6,.,CASSRTGITEAFF,TGTGCCAGCAGCCGAACAGGGATCACTGAAGCTTTCTTT
TRBJ2-1,.,TRBV5-1,.,CASSLLRDSQYNEQFF,TGCGCCAGCAGCCTCCTCCGGGACTCGCAATACAATGAGCAGTTCTTC
TRBJ2-1,.,TRBV11-3,TRBD2,CASSPHAGSGRVGEQFF,TGTGCCAGCAGCCCACACGCGGGTAGCGGGAGGGTGGGTGAGCAGTTCTTC
TRBJ1-6,.,TRBV5-6,.,CASSSTEIYNSPLHF,TGTGCCAGCAGCTCGACAGAGATTTATAATTCACCCCTCCACTTT
TRBJ1-5,.,TRBV9,.,CASSLGGWNNQPQHF,TGTGCCAGCAGCCTTGGGGGGTGGAACAATCAGCCCCAGCATTTT
TRBJ2-7,.,TRBV29-1,.,CSVEVGGSYEQYF,TGCAGCGTTGAAGTAGGGGGTAGCTACGAGCAGTACTTC
TRBJ2-3,.,TRBV6-5,.,CASSYSRGDTQYF,TGTGCCAGCAGTTACTCTAGGGGAGATACGCAGTATTTT